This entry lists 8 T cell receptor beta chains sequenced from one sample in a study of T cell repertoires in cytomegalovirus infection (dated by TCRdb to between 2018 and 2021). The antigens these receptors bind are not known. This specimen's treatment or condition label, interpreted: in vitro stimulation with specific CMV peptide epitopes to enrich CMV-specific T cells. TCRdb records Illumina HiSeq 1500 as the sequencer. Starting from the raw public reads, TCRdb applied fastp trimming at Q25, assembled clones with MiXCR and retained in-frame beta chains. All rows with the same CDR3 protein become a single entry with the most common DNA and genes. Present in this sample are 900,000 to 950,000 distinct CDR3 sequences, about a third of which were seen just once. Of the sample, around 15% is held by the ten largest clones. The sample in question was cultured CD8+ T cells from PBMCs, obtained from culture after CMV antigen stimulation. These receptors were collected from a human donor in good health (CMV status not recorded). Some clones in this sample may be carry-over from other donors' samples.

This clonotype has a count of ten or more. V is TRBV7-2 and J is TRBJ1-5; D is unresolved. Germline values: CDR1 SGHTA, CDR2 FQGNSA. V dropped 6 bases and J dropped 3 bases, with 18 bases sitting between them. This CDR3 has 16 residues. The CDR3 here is CASSPRFQAYNQPQHF. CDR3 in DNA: TGTGCCAGCAGTCCAAGGTTTCAAGCCTACAATCAGCCCCAGCATTTT.

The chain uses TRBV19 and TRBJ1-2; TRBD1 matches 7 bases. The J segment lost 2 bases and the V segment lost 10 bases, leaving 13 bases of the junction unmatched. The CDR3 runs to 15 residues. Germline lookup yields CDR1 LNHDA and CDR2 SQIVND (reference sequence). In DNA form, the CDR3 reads TGTGCCAATAGGAACCGGGACAGACAAAACTATGGCTACACCTTC. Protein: CANRNRDRQNYGYTF. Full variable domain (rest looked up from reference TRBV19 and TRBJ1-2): DGGITQSPKYLFRKEGQNVTLSCEQNLNHDAMYWYRQDPGQGLRLIYYSQIVNDFQKGDIAEGYSVSREKKESFPLTVTSAQKNPTAFYLCANRNRDRQNYGYTFGSGTRLTVV.

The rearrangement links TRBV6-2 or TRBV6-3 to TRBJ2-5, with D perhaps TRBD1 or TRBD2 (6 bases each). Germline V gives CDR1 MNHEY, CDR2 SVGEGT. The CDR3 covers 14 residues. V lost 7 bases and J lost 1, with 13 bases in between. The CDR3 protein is CASNSWGAQETQYF. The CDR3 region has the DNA TGTGCCAGCAACTCATGGGGGGCCCAAGAGACCCAGTACTTC.

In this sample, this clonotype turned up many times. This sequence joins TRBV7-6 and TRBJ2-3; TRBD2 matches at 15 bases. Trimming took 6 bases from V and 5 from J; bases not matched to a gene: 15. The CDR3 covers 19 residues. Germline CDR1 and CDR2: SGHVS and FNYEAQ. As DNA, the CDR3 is TGTGCCAGCAGTTACCCGTCGGGACTAGCGGGGGGTGTTCTAGATACGCAGTATTTT. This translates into CASSYPSGLAGGVLDTQYF.

CDR3 amino acids: CATSRGTGTYEQYV. CDR3 sequence (DNA): TGTGCCACCAGCAGAGGGACAGGGACGTACGAGCAGTACGTC. The chain joins TRBV15 to TRBJ2-7, with TRBD1 identical over 8 bases. This CDR3 spans 14 amino acids. The V gene end was trimmed by 1 base and the J gene end by 4 bases; junction bases not matched to a gene: 3. CDR1 is LNHNV, CDR2 YYDKDF, per germline (reference sequence).

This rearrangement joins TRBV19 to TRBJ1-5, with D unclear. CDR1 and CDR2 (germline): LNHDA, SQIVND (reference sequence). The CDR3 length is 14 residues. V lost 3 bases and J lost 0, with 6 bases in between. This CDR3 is CASSIFGSNQPQHF. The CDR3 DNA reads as TGTGCCAGTAGTATTTTCGGTAGCAATCAGCCCCAGCATTTT.

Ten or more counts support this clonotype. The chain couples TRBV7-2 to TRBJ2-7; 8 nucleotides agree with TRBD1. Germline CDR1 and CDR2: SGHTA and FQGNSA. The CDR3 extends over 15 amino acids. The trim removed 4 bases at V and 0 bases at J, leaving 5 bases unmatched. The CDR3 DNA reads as TGTGCCAGCAGCTGGCAGACAGGGGTCTCCTACGAGCAGTACTTC. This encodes CASSWQTGVSYEQYF.

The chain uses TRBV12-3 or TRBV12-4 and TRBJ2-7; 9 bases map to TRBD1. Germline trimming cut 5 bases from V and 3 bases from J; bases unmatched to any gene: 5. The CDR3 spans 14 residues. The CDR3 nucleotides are TGTGCCAGCAGTCCTGGGACAGGGCACTACGAGCAGTACTTC. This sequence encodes CASSPGTGHYEQYF.